This TCR beta chain was sequenced for a study of T cell clusters in autoimmune cytopenias (dated by TCRdb to between 2018 and 2020). Background for the entire study: Of the approximately 43 healthy donor controls, some 22 were female, and the group had a mean age of approximately 55 years and a median age of about 62 years. TRB sequencing reached a median depth of approximately 50,000 reads per sample and yielded a median of about 2,500 distinct TRB clonotypes per sample. Alongside healthy, CLL and autoimmune hepatitis controls, autoimmune cytopenia patients had their peripheral blood TRB and IGH repertoires sequenced at active disease and again during treatment follow-up. The study was designed to test whether a disease-specific immune repertoire signature usable as a blood-based biomarker is carried by autoimmune cytopenia patients. For primary cytopenia the controls were under 30 age-matched healthy donors, whereas for secondary cytopenia the controls were over eleven age-matched CLL patients. The comparison group for autoimmune hepatitis repertoires was some 24 healthy donors matched for age and sex. Overall study outcomes, separate from this receptor: A lack of physiological T cell clusters in primary autoimmune cytopenia patients was suggested by GLIPH, as 51 clusters were found to be exclusive to healthy donors versus under 20 exclusive to patients. In the comparison of secondary cytopenia with CLL, the cluster-lack signature was not observed, apparently because the dominant lymphoma-associated repertoire masked the signature. Shifts in the TRB repertoire, including less even repertoires in secondary cytopenia and CLL, were mostly a reflection of lymphoma bias and not of autoimmunity. Healthy donors showed 2.5 to 3.5-fold more exclusive TRB clusters than active autoimmune hepatitis patients, consistent with an autoimmunity-wide signature. The T cell clusters were defined only in silico, and the functional role of the clusters still needed to be validated experimentally.

Frequency indicates this clonotype is medium-sized (0.01 to 0.1%); no count is kept. Which antigen it targets is not known. Each sample's TRB amplification started from around 230 ng of peripheral blood genomic DNA, which corresponds to tens of thousands of genome equivalents. TRB rearrangements were amplified by multiplex PCR following a touch-down protocol, with the TRB-A and TRB-B primer pools mixed in one tube. Two consecutive PCR reactions with Phusion HS II polymerase added Illumina adapters and sample indices to the amplicons. Amplicons were gel-purified with the NucleoSpin Gel and PCR Clean-up kit, then quantified by Qubit and quality-checked on an Agilent 2100 Bioanalyzer. Sequencing of the libraries was done on an Illumina MiSeq with paired-end, single-indexed, 600-cycle runs. For the original study's pipeline: Alignment and assembly of TRB reads were performed with MiXCR version 2.1.12 and the default MiXCR reference library. A clone was defined by each unique CDR3 nucleotide sequence, and the analysis included only productive sequences supported by at least two reads. To assess repertoire diversity, an R script computed alpha-parameterized diversity profiles (alpha 0 to 5), which included the Shannon (alpha 1) and Simpson (alpha 2) indices. The tcR package was used to compute combinatorial TRB VJ usage, and cohorts were compared on this usage by principal component analysis with ade4. TCRbeta CDR3s were clustered with GLIPH on cohort pairs matched by age and read depth, and cluster frequencies were compared by Wilcoxon test. After TCRdb reprocessed the reads, each CDR3 protein sequence was kept as one row, without DNA. These V and J calls rely on TCRdb rather than the paper's analysis. The table for this sample records fewer than 4,500 distinct CDR3 sequences. In total, the top ten clones hold 70% of the sample.

CDR1 and CDR2 (LNHNV, YYDKDF) derive from the germline V gene (reference sequence). CDR3 length: 15 amino acids, cysteine to phenylalanine. The protein alone is recorded here. The same data also went into a second study, on T cell repertoires in aging, cancer and after chemotherapy. Taken from the second paper: Donors spanned six age groups from 30 or younger to 70 or older, with at least three individuals per group. Control TCR repertoires from healthy donors were recorded across several months to years, and re-sampling revealed clear clonal overlap. The full dataset contained around 10 million TCR reads. Compared with age-matched healthy donors, untreated patients with either hematological or solid cancers had significantly lower TCR diversity in the blood along with higher clonality. In healthy donors, the decline in TCR diversity with age was mainly due to loss of richness, whereas in cancer patients loss of evenness also played a role. In both cancer cohorts, median generation probability rose over the chemotherapy interval, which suggests that the repertoire was reconstituted through rebound thymic output. The authors noted that the repertoire data do not allow conclusions about immunological memory after chemotherapy. To examine immunoaging and T cell reconstitution after chemotherapy, the study profiled TCR beta repertoires in peripheral blood from healthy donors and cancer patients. The cohort comprised 200 to 250 cancer patients, roughly 93 with hematological and approximately 120 with solid cancers, plus 95 healthy donors as a reference group. MiXCR versions 2.12 and 3.0.5 were used to process TRB sequences. Repertoire metrics included Shannon diversity, evenness, clonality (one minus evenness), and alpha-parameterized diversity profiles from alpha 0 to 5. The IGoR algorithm was used to calculate generation probabilities of clones in the paired pre- and post-chemotherapy samples.

This sequence was found in a human donor in good health. Sequencing was done on a sample of peripheral blood. The chain employs TRBV15 and TRBJ2-5; TCRdb calls TRBD1, which cannot be checked without DNA. CDR3 loop: CATSSPGTALETQYF.